This T cell receptor (beta chain) was sequenced during a study of blood T cell repertoires in COVID-19. Study-wide context: COVID-19 samples, acute and convalescent, were from the United States, Italy and Spain. The cDNA or gDNA used as material had been derived from T cells, B-cell-depleted T cells, or PBMCs.

In the source study's methods: Amplifying reference gene primers gave estimates of nucleated cell counts. Profiling relied on immunoSEQ multiplex PCR, and the TCRdb table lists in-frame clones only, not all of them. V and J calls and clone size follow that table, whereas D and trimming were derived from the DNA. The data show under 150,000 clones, with roughly four fifths seen just once and 4.5% held by the top ten. The TCR originated in a woman over 75 with active or convalescent COVID-19. The sample was peripheral blood.

The CDR3 nucleotides are TGTGCCAGCACCCTGACAGGGGAAGGTCAGCCCCAGCATTTT. Its protein is CASTLTGEGQPQHF. V and J are TRBV5-5 and TRBJ1-5, with 8 bases lining up with TRBD1. In germline, CDR1 is SGHKS, CDR2 YYEKEE (reference sequence). Germline trimming cut 6 bases from V and 6 bases from J; bases unmatched to any gene: 8. The CDR3 spans 14 residues. The whole variable domain, filled in from reference TRBV5-5 and TRBJ1-5, reads DAGVTQSPTHLIKTRGQQVTLRCSPISGHKSVSWYQQVLGQGPQFIFQYYEKEERGRGNFPDRFSARQFPNYSSELNVNALLLGDSALYLCASTLTGEGQPQHFGDGTRLSIL.